This T cell receptor beta chain is drawn from a study of CXCR3-negative and CXCR3-positive naive CD8 T cells. The CDR3 has 13 amino acids. The germline V gene has CDR1 SNHLY and CDR2 FYNNEI. UMI-tagged TRB cDNA libraries were built via 5' RACE. TCRdb reanalyzed the 5' RACE reads and collapses them to one entry per CDR3 protein, without DNA. This sample's table has 75,000 to 100,000 distinct CDR3 sequences. What was sequenced was naive CXCR3- CD8+ T cells from blood. Subset indicated: CD45RO-CCR7+CD27+CD95- naive CD8+ T cells lacking CXCR3 (TNR3-). The chain links TRBV2 to TRBJ2-7. This sequence originates from a human donor in good health. Some clones in this sample may be carry-over from other donors' samples. The chain's CDR3 is CASTETIGYEQYF.